Included here is one T cell receptor (beta chain) sequence, with context. Antigen: not known. It may be a read error: a sequence one base away is much more abundant. Germline values: CDR1 LNHNV, CDR2 YYDKDF (reference sequence). The CDR3 spans 15 residues. Losses at the gene ends were 10 bases for V and 4 bases for J; bases not matched to a gene: 13. TCRdb re-called the reads through MiXCR, storing one row per CDR3 protein. Among 7,500 to 8,500 distinct CDR3 sequences, about a sixth were seen once, and the ten largest hold about 1.5%. The source of the sample is a study of liver allograft versus peripheral blood T cells. Overall study: Transplanted-liver T cell receptor repertoires were compared with recipients' peripheral blood repertoires.

Study-level results: It was reported that the T cell receptor repertoires found inside liver allografts differed from those that were detected in peripheral blood.

This rearrangement joins TRBV15 to TRBJ2-1; TRBD2 matches 7 bases. The receptor comes from a human patient who had a liver transplant. Some of the T cells might come from the graft donor. The CDR3 nucleotides are TGTGCCATCCTCCGCAAAGCGGGGATTTACAATGAGCAGTTCTTC. It translates to CAILRKAGIYNEQFF.